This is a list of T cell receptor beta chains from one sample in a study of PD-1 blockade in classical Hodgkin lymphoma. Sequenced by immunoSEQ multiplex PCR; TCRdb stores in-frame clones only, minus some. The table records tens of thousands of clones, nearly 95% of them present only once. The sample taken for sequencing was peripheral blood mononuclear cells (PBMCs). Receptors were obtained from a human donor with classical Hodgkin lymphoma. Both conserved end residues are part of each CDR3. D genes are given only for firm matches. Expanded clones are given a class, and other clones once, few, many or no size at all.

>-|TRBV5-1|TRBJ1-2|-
TGCGCCAGCAGCTCCCCGGGAGGGGTCGGCGGCTACACCTTC
CASSSPGGVGGYTF
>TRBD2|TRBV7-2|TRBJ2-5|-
TGTGCCATTGGGCGGGGGGGCATCGGGACCCAGTACTTC
CAIGRGGIGTQYF
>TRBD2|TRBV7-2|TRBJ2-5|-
TGTGCCAGCAGCCCCCGAGCGGGACTAGCGGGGCTATGGGAGACCCAGTACTTC
CASSPRAGLAGLWETQYF
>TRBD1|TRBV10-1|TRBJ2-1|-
TGCGCCAGCAGTGAGTCACGGACAGGCTACAATGAGCAGTTCTTC
CASSESRTGYNEQFF
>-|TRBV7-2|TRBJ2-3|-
TGTGCCAGCAGCCTCGGAATCCGGGACGGAAGCACAGATACGCAGTATTTT
CASSLGIRDGSTDTQYF
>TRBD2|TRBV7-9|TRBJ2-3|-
TGTGCCAGCAGCCCCACTAGCGGGAGCACAGATACGCAGTATTTT
CASSPTSGSTDTQYF
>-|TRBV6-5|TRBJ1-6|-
TGTGCCAGCAGGACCGGGGCAAGGAATTCACCCCTCCACTTT
CASRTGARNSPLHF
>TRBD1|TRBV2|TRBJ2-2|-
TGTGCCAGCAGCCGACTCCCGGGACAGAAGAAAACTATTAACACCGGGGAGCTGTTTTTT
CASSRLPGQKKTINTGELFF
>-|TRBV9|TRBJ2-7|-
TGTGCCAGCAGCGTAGGAACCGCCAGCTCCTACGAGCAGTACTTC
CASSVGTASSYEQYF
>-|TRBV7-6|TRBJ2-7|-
TGTGCCAGCAGCCCGTCCCGCCGGGGATTCGGCGAGCAGTACTTC
CASSPSRRGFGEQYF
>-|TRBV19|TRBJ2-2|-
TGTGCCAGTAGTATTCTCCGTCGCGATGGCGACACCGGGGAGCTGTTTTTT
CASSILRRDGDTGELFF
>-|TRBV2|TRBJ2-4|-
TGTGCCAGCAGAGACACAGGGCCCAAAAACATTCAGTACTTC
CASRDTGPKNIQYF
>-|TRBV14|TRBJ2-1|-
TGTGCCAGCAGCCAGTCTGTGTACAATGAGCAGTTCTTC
CASSQSVYNEQFF
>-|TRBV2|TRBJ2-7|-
TGTGCCAGCAGTGAGTGGACAGAGGGCGAGCAGTACTTC
CASSEWTEGEQYF
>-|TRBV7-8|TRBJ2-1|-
TGTGCCAGCAGTTTAACAGGGTCCCAATTTATGTATGAGCAGTTCTTC
CASSLTGSQFMYEQFF
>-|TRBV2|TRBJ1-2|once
TGTGCCAGCAGTGATCAGGGGAACTATGGCTACACCTTC
CASSDQGNYGYTF
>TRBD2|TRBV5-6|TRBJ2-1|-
TGTGCCAGCAGCTTGGATAGCGGGGGTGAGCAGTTCTTC
CASSLDSGGEQFF
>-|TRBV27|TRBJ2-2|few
TGTGCCAGCAGTTCACTGGGCAGGACAAACACCGGGGAGCTGTTTTTT
CASSSLGRTNTGELFF
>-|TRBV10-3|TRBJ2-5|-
TGTGCCATCAGTGATCAGGGTGGGGCGGGGAAGGTAGAGACCCAGTACTTC
CAISDQGGAGKVETQYF
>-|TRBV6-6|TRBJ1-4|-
TGTGCCAGCAGTTACTCTCAGGGTGCAACTAATGAAAAACTGTTTTTT
CASSYSQGATNEKLFF
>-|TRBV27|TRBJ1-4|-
TGTGCCAGCAGTTTATACCCGAACCTAAATGAAAAACTGTTTTTT
CASSLYPNLNEKLFF
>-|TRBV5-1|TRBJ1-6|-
TGCGCCAGCAGCTTGGGGCAGCCAGGGGATTCACCCCTCCACTTT
CASSLGQPGDSPLHF
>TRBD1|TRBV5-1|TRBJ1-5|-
TGCGCCAGCAGCTTGTTCACCGGGGACAGGGGTCATCAGCCCCAGCATTTT
CASSLFTGDRGHQPQHF
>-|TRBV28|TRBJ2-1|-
TGTGCCAGCAGTTTCCAGGGTTTGGGGTTCAATGAGCAGTTCTTC
CASSFQGLGFNEQFF
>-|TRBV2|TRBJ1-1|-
TGTGCCAGCAGTGGTGGGAGGCCCGAAGCTTTCTTT
CASSGGRPEAFF
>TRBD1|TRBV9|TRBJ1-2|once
TGTGCCAGCAGCGTAGAAGACAGGGCCTATGGCTACACCTTC
CASSVEDRAYGYTF
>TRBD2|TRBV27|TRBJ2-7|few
TGTGCCAGCAGTCTGACTAGCGGGAGCGAGCAGTACTTC
CASSLTSGSEQYF
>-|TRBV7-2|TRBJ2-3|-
TGTGCCAGCAGCTTAACGGGAGAGGATACGCAGTATTTT
CASSLTGEDTQYF
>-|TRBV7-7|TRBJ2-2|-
TGTGCCAGCAGCTTAGATTGGGAGGACGGGGAGCTGTTTTTT
CASSLDWEDGELFF
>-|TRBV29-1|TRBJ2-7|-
TGCAGCGTTGAACTACAATACCGCTACGAGCAGTACTTC
CSVELQYRYEQYF
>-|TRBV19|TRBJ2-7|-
TGTGCCAGTAGTGTCCCGGGACGAGCTGTGTACGAGCAGTACTTC
CASSVPGRAVYEQYF
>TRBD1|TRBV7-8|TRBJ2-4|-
TGTGCCAGCAGCCTAGCAGGGGGCAAAAACATTCAGTACTTC
CASSLAGGKNIQYF
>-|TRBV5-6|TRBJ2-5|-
TGTGCCAGCAGCTTGTACGGAGGCCAAGAGACCCAGTACTTC
CASSLYGGQETQYF
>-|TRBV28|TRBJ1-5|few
TGTGCCAGCAGTTACCAGGGAGACAATCAGCCCCAGCATTTT
CASSYQGDNQPQHF
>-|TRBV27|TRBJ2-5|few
TGTGCCAGCAGTTTCTTCACCAGGGGCTGGGAGACCCAGTACTTC
CASSFFTRGWETQYF
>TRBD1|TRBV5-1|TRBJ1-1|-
TGCGCCAGCAGCTCTGCACCGGGACAGGGGGCCCGTTACACTGAAGCTTTCTTT
CASSSAPGQGARYTEAFF
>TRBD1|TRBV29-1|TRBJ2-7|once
TGCAGCGCTGAACGGGACAGGGGGTTGAGGTACTTC
CSAERDRGLRYF
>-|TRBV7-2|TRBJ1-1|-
TGTGCCAGCAGCTTAAGTAGGAAGGAGGGTAGGTTCGACACTGAAGCTTTCTTT
CASSLSRKEGRFDTEAFF
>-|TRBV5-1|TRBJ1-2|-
TGCGCCAGCAGCTTGGGGACAGTTTCTAACTATGGCTACACCTTC
CASSLGTVSNYGYTF
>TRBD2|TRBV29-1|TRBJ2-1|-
TGCAGCGTTGGGAAGCGGGGCAGGGATGAGCAGTTCTTC
CSVGKRGRDEQFF
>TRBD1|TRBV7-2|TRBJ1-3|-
TGTGCCAGCAGCTCGACAGGGACTGGCGGAAACACCATATATTTT
CASSSTGTGGNTIYF
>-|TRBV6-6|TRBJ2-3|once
TGTGCCAGCAGCTCTCCAGATACGCAGTATTTT
CASSSPDTQYF
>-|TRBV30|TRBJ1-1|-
TGTGCCCCCCCGGGGAACACTGAAGCTTTCTTT
CAPPGNTEAFF
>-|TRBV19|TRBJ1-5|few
TGTGCCAGTGTGGGAGGTACAGGGATGAGGGATCAGCCCCAGCATTTT
CASVGGTGMRDQPQHF
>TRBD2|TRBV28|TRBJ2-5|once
TGTGCCAGCACCCGGACTAGCGGCCTGTACCAAGAGACCCAGTACTTC
CASTRTSGLYQETQYF
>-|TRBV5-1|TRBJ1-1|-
TGCGCCAGCAGCTTGGGTGCATCCATGAACACTGAAGCTTTCTTT
CASSLGASMNTEAFF
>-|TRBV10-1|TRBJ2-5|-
TGCGCCAGCAGTGAGAATGTGGGAGGATCCGAGACCCAGTACTTC
CASSENVGGSETQYF
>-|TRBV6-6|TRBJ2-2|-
TGTGCCAGCATCTTCACCGGGGAGCTGTTTTTT
CASIFTGELFF
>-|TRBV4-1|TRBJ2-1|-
TGCGCCAGCAGCCAGGTGGTGGCTGCCGGAGGGCATGAGCAGTTCTTC
CASSQVVAAGGHEQFF
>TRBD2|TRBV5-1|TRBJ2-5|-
TGCGCCAGCAGCTTGGGGCTAGCGGGGAGTAATCAGACCCAGTACTTC
CASSLGLAGSNQTQYF
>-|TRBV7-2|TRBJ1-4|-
TGTGCCAGCAGCGAGAACTTGGGTAAACTGTTTTTT
CASSENLGKLFF